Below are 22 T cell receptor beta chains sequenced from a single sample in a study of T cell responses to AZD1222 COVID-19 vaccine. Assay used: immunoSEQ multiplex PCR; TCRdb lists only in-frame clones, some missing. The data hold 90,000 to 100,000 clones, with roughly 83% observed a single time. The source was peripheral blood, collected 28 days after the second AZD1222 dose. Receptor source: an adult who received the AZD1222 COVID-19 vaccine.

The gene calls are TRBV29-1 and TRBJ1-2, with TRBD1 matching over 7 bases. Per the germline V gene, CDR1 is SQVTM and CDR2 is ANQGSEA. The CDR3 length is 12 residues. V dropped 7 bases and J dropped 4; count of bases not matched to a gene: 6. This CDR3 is CSGGQSFYGYTF. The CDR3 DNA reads TGCAGCGGGGGACAGTCTTTCTATGGCTACACCTTC.

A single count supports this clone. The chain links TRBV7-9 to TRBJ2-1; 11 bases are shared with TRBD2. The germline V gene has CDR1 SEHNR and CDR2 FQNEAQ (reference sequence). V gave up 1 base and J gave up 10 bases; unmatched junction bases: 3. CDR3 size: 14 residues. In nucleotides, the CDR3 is TGTGCCAGCAGCTTAGTACTAGCGGGGGTGGAGCAGTTCTTC. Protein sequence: CASSLVLAGVEQFF.

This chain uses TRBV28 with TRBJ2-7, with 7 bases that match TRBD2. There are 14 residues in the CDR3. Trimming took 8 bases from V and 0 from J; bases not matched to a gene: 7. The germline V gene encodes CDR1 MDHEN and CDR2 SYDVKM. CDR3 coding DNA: TGTGCCAGCGCTTTAGCGGGCTACTCCTACGAGCAGTACTTC. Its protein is CASALAGYSYEQYF.

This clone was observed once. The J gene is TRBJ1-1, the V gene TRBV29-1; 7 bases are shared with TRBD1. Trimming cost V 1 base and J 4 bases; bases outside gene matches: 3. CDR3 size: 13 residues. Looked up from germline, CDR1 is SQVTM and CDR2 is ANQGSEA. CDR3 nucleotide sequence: TGCAGCGTTGAAGTCACAGGGGTCACTGAAGCTTTCTTT. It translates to CSVEVTGVTEAFF.

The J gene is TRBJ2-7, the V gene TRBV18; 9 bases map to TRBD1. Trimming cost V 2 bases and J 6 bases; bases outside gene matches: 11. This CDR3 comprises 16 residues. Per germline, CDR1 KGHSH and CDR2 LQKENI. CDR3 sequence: CASSPKDRGVSGEQYF. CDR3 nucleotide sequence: TGTGCCAGCTCACCAAAGGACAGGGGCGTATCTGGCGAGCAGTACTTC.

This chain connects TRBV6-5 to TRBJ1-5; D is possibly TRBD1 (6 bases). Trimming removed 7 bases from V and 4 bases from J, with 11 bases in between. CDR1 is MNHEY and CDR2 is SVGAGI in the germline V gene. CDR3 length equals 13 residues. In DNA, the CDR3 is TGTGCCAGCACGGGACACCCTAATCAGCCCCAGCATTTT. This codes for CASTGHPNQPQHF.

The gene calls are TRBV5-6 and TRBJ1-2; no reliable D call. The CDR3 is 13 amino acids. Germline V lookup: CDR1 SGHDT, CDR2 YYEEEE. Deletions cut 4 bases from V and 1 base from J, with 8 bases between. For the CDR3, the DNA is TGTGCCAGCAGCGCTGATAATAACTATGGCTACACCTTC. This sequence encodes CASSADNNYGYTF. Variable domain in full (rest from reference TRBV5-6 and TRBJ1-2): DAGVTQSPTHLIKTRGQQVTLRCSPKSGHDTVSWYQQALGQGPQFIFQYYEEEERQRGNFPDRFSGHQFPNYSSELNVNALLLGDSALYLCASSADNNYGYTFGSGTRLTVV.

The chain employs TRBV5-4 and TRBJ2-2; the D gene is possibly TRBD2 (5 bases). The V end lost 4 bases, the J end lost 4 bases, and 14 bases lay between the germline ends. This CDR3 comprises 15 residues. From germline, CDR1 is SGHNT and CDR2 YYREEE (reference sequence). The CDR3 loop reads CASSPGGSTTGELFF. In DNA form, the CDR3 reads TGTGCCAGCAGCCCAGGAGGCAGTACCACCGGGGAGCTGTTTTTT.

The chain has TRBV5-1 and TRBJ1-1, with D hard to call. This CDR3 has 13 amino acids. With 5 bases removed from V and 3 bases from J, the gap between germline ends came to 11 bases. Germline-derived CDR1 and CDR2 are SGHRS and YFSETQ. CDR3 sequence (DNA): TGCGCCAGCAGTTTAACGTGGGACACTGAAGCTTTCTTT. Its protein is CASSLTWDTEAFF.

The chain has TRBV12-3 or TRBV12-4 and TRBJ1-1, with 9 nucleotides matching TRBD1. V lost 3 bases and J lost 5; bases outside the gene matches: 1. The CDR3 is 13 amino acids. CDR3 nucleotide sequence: TGTGCCAGCAGTTTTGGACAGGGGACTGAAGCTTTCTTT. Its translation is CASSFGQGTEAFF.

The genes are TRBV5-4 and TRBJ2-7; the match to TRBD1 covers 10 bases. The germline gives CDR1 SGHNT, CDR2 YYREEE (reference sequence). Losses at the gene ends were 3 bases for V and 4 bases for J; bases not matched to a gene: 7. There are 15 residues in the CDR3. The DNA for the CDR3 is TGTGCCAGCAGCTCGAGGGACAGGGGATTATACGAGCAGTACTTC. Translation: CASSSRDRGLYEQYF.

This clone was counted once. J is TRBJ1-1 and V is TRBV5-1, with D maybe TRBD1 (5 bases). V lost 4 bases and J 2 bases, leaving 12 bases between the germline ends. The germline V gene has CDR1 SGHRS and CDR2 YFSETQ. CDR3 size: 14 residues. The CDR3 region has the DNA TGCGCCAGCAGCCCCGGACACCTAAACACTGAAGCTTTCTTT. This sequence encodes CASSPGHLNTEAFF.

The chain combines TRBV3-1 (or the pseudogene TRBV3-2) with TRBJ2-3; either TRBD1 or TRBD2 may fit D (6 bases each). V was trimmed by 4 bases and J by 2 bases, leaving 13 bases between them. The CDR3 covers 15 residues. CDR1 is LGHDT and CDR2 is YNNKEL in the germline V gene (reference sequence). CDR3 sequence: CASSPRWGATDTQYF. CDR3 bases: TGTGCCAGCAGCCCGAGGTGGGGGGCCACAGATACGCAGTATTTT.

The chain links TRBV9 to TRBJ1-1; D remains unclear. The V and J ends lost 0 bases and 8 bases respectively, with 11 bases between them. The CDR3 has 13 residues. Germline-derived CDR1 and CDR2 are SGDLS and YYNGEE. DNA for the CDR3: TGTGCCAGCAGCGTAGGTCCATTGGGAGAAGCTTTCTTT. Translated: CASSVGPLGEAFF.

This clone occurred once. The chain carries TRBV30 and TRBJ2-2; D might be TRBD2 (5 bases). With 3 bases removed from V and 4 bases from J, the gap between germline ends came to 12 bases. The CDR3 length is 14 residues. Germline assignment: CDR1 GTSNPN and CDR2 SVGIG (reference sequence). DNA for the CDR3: TGTGCCTGGAGCGCCCGAGGGTTCACCGGGGAGCTGTTTTTT. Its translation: CAWSARGFTGELFF.

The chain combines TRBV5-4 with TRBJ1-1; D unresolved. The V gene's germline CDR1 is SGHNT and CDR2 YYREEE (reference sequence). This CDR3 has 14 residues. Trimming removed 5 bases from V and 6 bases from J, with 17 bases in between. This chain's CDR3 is CASRSPGWDSEAFF. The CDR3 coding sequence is TGTGCCAGCAGATCCCCCGGCTGGGATTCTGAAGCTTTCTTT.

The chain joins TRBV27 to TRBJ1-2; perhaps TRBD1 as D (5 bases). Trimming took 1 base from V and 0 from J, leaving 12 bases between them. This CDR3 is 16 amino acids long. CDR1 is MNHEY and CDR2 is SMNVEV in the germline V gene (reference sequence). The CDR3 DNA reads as TGTGCCAGCAGTTTATTTCCGACAGATTCTAACTATGGCTACACCTTC. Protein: CASSLFPTDSNYGYTF.

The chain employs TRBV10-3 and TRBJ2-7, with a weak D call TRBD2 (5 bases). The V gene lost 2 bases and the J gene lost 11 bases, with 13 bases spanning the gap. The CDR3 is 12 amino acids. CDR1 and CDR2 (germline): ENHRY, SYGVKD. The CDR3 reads CAISEREEEEYF. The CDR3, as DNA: TGTGCCATCAGTGAGAGGGAAGAGGAGGAGTACTTC.

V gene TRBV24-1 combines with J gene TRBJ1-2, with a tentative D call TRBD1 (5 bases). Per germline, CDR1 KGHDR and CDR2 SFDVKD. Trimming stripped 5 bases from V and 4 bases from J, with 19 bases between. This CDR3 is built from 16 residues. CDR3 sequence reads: CATSAWGSGDFYGYTF. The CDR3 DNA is TGTGCCACCAGTGCTTGGGGTTCGGGGGACTTCTATGGCTACACCTTC.

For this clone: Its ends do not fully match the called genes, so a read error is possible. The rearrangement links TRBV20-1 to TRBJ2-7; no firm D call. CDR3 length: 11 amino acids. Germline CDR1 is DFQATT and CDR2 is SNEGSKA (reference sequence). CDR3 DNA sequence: TGCAGTGCTAGTGGCAGCCTATCCAGTGGTTTC. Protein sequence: CSASGSLSSGF.

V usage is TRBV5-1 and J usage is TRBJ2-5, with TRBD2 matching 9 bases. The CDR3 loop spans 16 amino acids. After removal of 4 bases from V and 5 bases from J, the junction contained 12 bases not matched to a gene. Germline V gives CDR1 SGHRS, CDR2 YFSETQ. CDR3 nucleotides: TGCGCCAGCAGCCTTGACCATAGCGGGAGTACCGAGACCCAGTACTTC. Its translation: CASSLDHSGSTETQYF.

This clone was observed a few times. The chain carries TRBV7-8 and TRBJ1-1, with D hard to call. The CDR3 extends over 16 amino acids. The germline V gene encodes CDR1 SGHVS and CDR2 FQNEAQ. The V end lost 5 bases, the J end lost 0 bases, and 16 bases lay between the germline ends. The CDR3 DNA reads TGTGCCAGCAGCCTTAGGGTGGAGGGATTGAACACTGAAGCTTTCTTT. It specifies CASSLRVEGLNTEAFF.